The clone carrying this T cell receptor beta chain was picked up one time. Study processing details: Amplification with reference gene primers provided the estimates of nucleated cell counts. Data came from immunoSEQ multiplex PCR; TCRdb stores just in-frame clones and leaves some out. V, J and clone size are taken as reported in that table, and D and trimming were inferred from the DNA itself. Among around 300,000 clones listed, 80% to 90% were seen once. These data are taken from a study of blood T cell repertoires in COVID-19. Study background: Some COVID-19 samples were acute and others convalescent; all came from the United States, Italy and Spain. T cells, B-cell-depleted T cells, or PBMCs supplied cDNA or gDNA.

This CDR3 region has 14 residues. Per the germline V gene, CDR1 is LNHDA and CDR2 is SQIVND (reference sequence). Trimming at V came to 3 bases and at J to 3 bases, leaving 1 base not matched to a gene. The sequencing sample was made of peripheral blood. The chain combines TRBV19 with TRBJ1-1; TRBD1 matches at 10 bases. This receptor was taken from an older woman with acute or convalescent COVID-19. The CDR3 sequence is CASSMGQGYTEAFF. CDR3 coding DNA: TGTGCCAGTAGTATGGGACAGGGGTACACTGAAGCTTTCTTT.